Listed here is a single TCR beta chain. Its antigen remains unknown. The data are from a study of blood T cells in healthy people across ages. Together with a sample-barcoded 5' primer, a J-beta primer mix was included in a second PCR lasting about 7 to 11 cycles. MiXCR, applied by TCRdb to the 5' RACE reads, yields one record per CDR3 protein. Seen here are roughly 1.9 million distinct CDR3 sequences, about two fifths observed once, and the top ten hold roughly 24%. The CDR3 totals 15 residues. V shed 4 bases, J shed 2 bases, and the junction held 7 bases outside the gene matches. Germline-derived CDR1 and CDR2 are SGHKS and YYEKEE (reference sequence). The study's findings and limits: Higher diversity and more naive CD4+ cells were features of long-lived donors, compared to aged donors.

Caucasian individuals from Russia who were healthy and aged about 6 to 95 acted as donors. The chain carries TRBV5-5 and TRBJ1-1, with TRBD1 matching 8 bases. Material: blood. The receptor was derived from a human donor in good health. The CDR3 DNA sequence: TGTGCCAGCAGCCGCCCGGGACAGGCAAACACTGAAGCTTTCTTT. Translated, it gives CASSRPGQANTEAFF.